Reported below is one T cell receptor (beta chain). It has no known antigen specificity. No base quality information exists; no much larger clone differs at one position. Positive SARS-CoV-2 PCR tests in the convalescent patients dated from March to December 2020, before Alpha, Beta and Delta variants emerged in the United States. Ficoll-Paque Plus gradient centrifugation was used to isolate PBMCs from whole blood, and the isolated PBMCs were then either used fresh or cryopreserved at -140C. CDR1 SGHTA and CDR2 FQGNSA were looked up in the germline V gene. V loses 6 bases, J loses 2 bases, and the germline ends lie 14 bases apart. From the cysteine through the phenylalanine, the CDR3 covers 15 amino acids. The only DNA kept is the CDR3, 45 bases in frame from the first base. Libraries were constructed by PCR. The sequencer was an Illumina iSeq 100. As for the original processing: Non-productive sequences were removed, and CDR3s that did not start with C, did not end with F or W, or were shorter than 7 amino acids were discarded. CDR3 homology was assessed with Levenshtein distances (stringdist) and unrooted phylogenetic trees (ape) in R version 3.6.1. TCRdb reanalyzed the raw reads on its own, using fastp at Q25 for trimming and MiXCR for clone calling, and kept in-frame beta chains. One record per CDR3 amino acid sequence lists the most common genes and DNA. TCRdb, rather than the study authors, made the V and J calls. This sample gives roughly 14,000 distinct CDR3 sequences in total; 69% of them show up just once. Around 1.2% of the sample is held by the ten biggest clonotypes.

The sample is drawn from a study of vaccination and CD4 T cells after COVID-19 (dated by TCRdb to between 2020 and 2023). Notes on the research overall: Convalescent patients had a positive SARS-CoV-2 result on nasal swab PCR, and of these patients, nine had mild disease and one had severe disease. Six males and four females were included in the convalescent cohort, with two Hispanic individuals, seven Caucasians, two Asians and one multiracial person represented. Participants got two doses of the Pfizer-BioNTech BNT162b2 vaccine (n=8) or two doses of the Moderna mRNA-1273 vaccine (n=2). Post-COVID blood samples from convalescent patients were collected a median of approximately 100 days after diagnosis, with a range of roughly 30 to 161 days. Post-vaccine blood samples were obtained a median of approximately 74 days after the second vaccine dose, with a range of roughly 14 to 241 days. In under twelve COVID-19 convalescent patients and a few infection-naive healthy vaccine recipients, researchers compared the spike-specific CD4+ TCR repertoire from before mRNA vaccination with the repertoire from after. Paper-wide results and their limitations: Among the post-vaccine SARS-CoV-2-reactive clones in convalescent patients, a median around 86% showed up only after vaccination, which suggests vaccine-specific priming. The number of convalescent patients in the study was relatively small, and the study did not examine early timepoints following natural infection. Of the vaccine-specific clones found in convalescent patients, nearly all (304 of 307) were mono-reactive for SARS-CoV-2 spike instead of being cross-reactive with common cold coronaviruses. The median number of SARS-CoV-2-reactive clonotypes rose from 21 after infection to some 37 after vaccination, but the change was not significant.

The sample here was CD4+ T cells from blood, taken after SARS-CoV-2 vaccination. The receptor was derived from a human donor who had recovered from COVID-19. The rearrangement joined TRBV7-2 to TRBJ2-1; the D gene assignment is ambiguous. The CDR3 reads as follows: CASSPGRATYNEQFF. The DNA sequence reads TGTGCCAGCAGTCCAGGCCGGGCGACCTACAATGAGCAGTTCTTC.